Each of the 27 T cell receptor beta chains below was sequenced from the same sample in a study of T cells expressing NK-cell markers (dated by TCRdb to 2018 to 2021). Libraries were built with 5' RACE. The instrument was an Illumina HiSeq 2000. TCRdb reprocessed the reads into one record per CDR3 protein sequence, lacking DNA. Per the sample table, the count is around 140,000 distinct CDR3 sequences. The ten largest account for around 12% of the sample. Sequencing input: blood T cells: a sorted CD56 or NKG2C T cell subset, CD4+ or CD8+ T cells, or bulk PBMC T cells (not recorded which). These TCRs come from a man between 18 and 35 years old in good health. Donor details come from another sample of the same person, matched by shared clones.

This chain uses TRBV19 with TRBJ1-3. This CDR3 contains 13 residues. Germline V lookup: CDR1 LNHDA, CDR2 SQIVND (reference sequence). The CDR3 loop reads CASSTGLGNTIYF.

The chain links TRBV11-1 to TRBJ2-1; TCRdb designates TRBD1, a call that cannot be tested without DNA. The CDR3 consists of 17 residues. In germline, CDR1 is SGHAT, CDR2 FQDESV (reference sequence). The CDR3 region is CASSLAERDFSLNEQFF.

The J gene is TRBJ2-7, the V gene TRBV27; no DNA is available, so the TRBD2 call from TCRdb remains unchecked. The CDR3 is 14 amino acids. CDR1 MNHEY and CDR2 SMNVEV come from the germline V gene (reference sequence). CDR3 amino acids: CASSLGSGSYEQYF.

V gene TRBV24-1 combines with J gene TRBJ1-1. CDR1 is KGHDR, CDR2 SFDVKD, per germline. This CDR3 is built from 14 residues. The CDR3 spells CATSDLLTGWGAFF.

The V and J genes are TRBV7-8 and TRBJ2-1. Germline assignment: CDR1 SGHVS and CDR2 FQNEAQ. The CDR3 spans 14 residues. The CDR3: CASSLSLTNNEQFF.

The rearrangement uses TRBV7-9 and TRBJ2-1; TCRdb picks TRBD2, but there is no DNA to check that call. Germline loops: CDR1 SEHNR, CDR2 FQNEAQ (reference sequence). This CDR3 is 16 amino acids long. The CDR3 loop is CASSWEGGRGYNEQFF.

The CDR3 loop is CASRRGSSYNEQFF. The J gene is TRBJ2-1, the V gene TRBV7-2. The CDR3 is made up of 14 amino acids. CDR1 and CDR2 from the germline V gene are SGHTA and FQGNSA.

This chain uses TRBV5-1 with TRBJ2-1; the TRBD2 assignment by TCRdb is unverifiable without DNA. The germline V gene encodes CDR1 SGHRS and CDR2 YFSETQ. This CDR3 spans 18 amino acids. CDR3 loop: CASSLAARSLAENNEQFF.

The chain couples TRBV6-5 to TRBJ2-5; the D gene TCRdb calls, TRBD2, cannot be checked with no DNA. The length of the CDR3 is 16 residues. Germline V lookup: CDR1 MNHEY, CDR2 SVGAGI. The CDR3 protein is CASSSAGRPGEETQYF.

The V call is TRBV11-2, the J call TRBJ2-4; there is no DNA to check the TCRdb D call of TRBD2. Looked up from germline, CDR1 is SGHAT and CDR2 is FQNNGV. The CDR3 is 15 residues long. The CDR3 reads CASSQFPGSENIQYF.

This chain's CDR3 is CSVEEGSGGGWNEQFF. This rearrangement joins TRBV29-1 to TRBJ2-1; TCRdb's D gene call, TRBD2, goes unchecked for lack of DNA. CDR3 length: 16 residues. Germline CDR1 is SQVTM and CDR2 is ANQGSEA.

The rearrangement links TRBV3-1 to TRBJ2-2; TCRdb reports TRBD1, a call that lacks DNA to check it against. Per germline, CDR1 LGHDT and CDR2 YNNKEL (reference sequence). The CDR3 loop spans 17 amino acids. The CDR3 loop reads CASSQVMDRGVTGELFF.

This sequence joins TRBV5-1 and TRBJ2-1; TCRdb's D call, TRBD2, is unchecked because there is no DNA. In germline, CDR1 is SGHRS, CDR2 YFSETQ. This CDR3 has 16 residues. CDR3 sequence reads: CASNLRTSGSYNEQFF.

The genes are TRBV12-3 or TRBV12-4 and TRBJ2-7; the D gene TCRdb calls, TRBD1, cannot be checked with no DNA. This CDR3 has 14 residues. The CDR3 sequence: CASRQTGGLDEQYF.

The V and J genes are TRBV4-1 and TRBJ2-1; TCRdb calls TRBD1, which cannot be checked without DNA. The CDR3 has 17 residues. Germline CDR1 MGHRA, CDR2 YSYEKL. The CDR3 loop is CASSQSPGTTTYNEQFF.

The J gene is TRBJ2-5, the V gene TRBV7-2. There are 14 residues in the CDR3. From germline, CDR1 is SGHTA and CDR2 FQGNSA. The CDR3 sequence is CASSLGTDEETQYF.

This sequence joins TRBV6-1 and TRBJ2-5; without DNA, the TCRdb call of TRBD1 cannot be checked. In germline, CDR1 is MNHNS, CDR2 SASEGT. The CDR3 consists of 15 residues. The CDR3: CASSEGKTGQETQYF.

This chain uses TRBV4-3 with TRBJ2-7; the D call from TCRdb, TRBD2, cannot be confirmed without DNA. The CDR3 covers 15 residues. Germline V gene lookup returns CDR1 LGHNA and CDR2 YSLEER. CDR3 protein: CASSDSGGAPYEQYF.

The CDR3 loop is CSVDPGLDYGYTF. The V gene is TRBV29-1, the J gene TRBJ1-2. The CDR3 loop spans 13 amino acids. Germline CDR1 and CDR2: SQVTM and ANQGSEA.

The CDR3 here is CASSLGTLEAFF. This chain links TRBV12-3 or TRBV12-4 with TRBJ1-1. The CDR3 is 12 residues long.

The V gene is TRBV27, the J gene TRBJ2-1; TCRdb's D gene call, TRBD2, goes unchecked for lack of DNA. This CDR3 is 12 amino acids long. Germline V gene sequence: CDR1 MNHEY, CDR2 SMNVEV (reference sequence). This CDR3 reads CASSLSGLEQFF.

The genes are TRBV20-1 and TRBJ2-7. This CDR3 spans 13 amino acids. CDR1 DFQATT and CDR2 SNEGSKA come from the germline V gene (reference sequence). CDR3 loop: CSAREGLGYEQYF.

The CDR3 here is CSARTGERLEAFF. The chain couples TRBV20-1 to TRBJ1-1. CDR3 length: 13 amino acids. CDR1 and CDR2 (germline): DFQATT, SNEGSKA (reference sequence).

This chain connects TRBV24-1 to TRBJ2-1; TCRdb's D call, TRBD2, is unchecked because there is no DNA. This CDR3 is 15 amino acids long. Germline CDR1 and CDR2: KGHDR and SFDVKD. CDR3 sequence reads: CATSDRTSGSYEQFF.

The chain combines TRBV2 with TRBJ2-4. The germline V gene has CDR1 SNHLY and CDR2 FYNNEI. The CDR3 extends over 12 amino acids. CDR3 sequence reads: CASSEWENIQYF.

J is TRBJ2-3 and V is TRBV7-2; TCRdb returns TRBD2, unconfirmable since there is no DNA. The CDR3 covers 13 residues. CDR1 is SGHTA, CDR2 FQGNSA, per germline. The CDR3 protein is CASSGLLADTQYF.

V is TRBV5-1 and J is TRBJ2-7; TCRdb indicates TRBD1, and absent DNA this call remains unverified. The germline CDR1 and CDR2 sequences are SGHRS and YFSETQ. The CDR3 sequence is 14 residues long. CDR3: CASSLAASPGEQYF.